This passage covers 7 T cell receptor beta chains from one sample sequenced in a study of spatial heterogeneity in lung cancer (dated by TCRdb to the late 2010s). The intended sense of this specimen's time point label: sample taken at primary tumor resection. Library generation was performed with 5' RACE. The data were produced on a NextSeq 500. The public reads were reanalyzed by TCRdb: fastp trimming at Q25, MiXCR alignment, in-frame beta chains only. Each record represents a unique CDR3 protein, reported with the most common genes and DNA among its rows. The sample has some 14,000 distinct CDR3 sequences on record, over 3% of them singletons. The leading ten clones occupy roughly a sixth of the sample. The paper as a whole reports these results and caveats: The tumor nonsynonymous mutation count correlated with the number of expanded intratumoral alpha and beta TCRs.

These receptors lack a known antigen. Source: lung tumor tissue, taken at surgery. The receptors were sampled from a male donor with early-stage non-small cell lung cancer.

The sample holds a few counts of this clonotype. A much larger clone is a single base away; this may be a read error. The V call is TRBV29-1, the J call TRBJ1-2; 7 bases are a match to TRBD1. This CDR3 comprises 14 residues. The germline V gene encodes CDR1 SQVTM and CDR2 ANQGSEA. This chain's CDR3 is CSVRGDSSYYGDTF. In nucleotides, the CDR3 is TGCAGCGTGCGCGGGGACAGCAGTTACTATGGCGACACCTTC.

This clonotype ranks as medium-sized. CDR3 protein: CASSQDRGQGSTNEKLFF. The DNA of the CDR3 is TGCGCCAGCAGCCAAGATAGGGGACAGGGATCAACTAATGAAAAACTGTTTTTT. The rearrangement links TRBV4-1 to TRBJ1-4; 9 nucleotides agree with TRBD1. The length of the CDR3 is 18 residues. Unmatched junction bases numbered 5, after V lost 0 bases and J lost 0 bases. Germline V gives CDR1 MGHRA, CDR2 YSYEKL.

This clonotype counts as medium-sized (0.01 to 0.1%). The chain couples TRBV5-1 to TRBJ2-5; unclear D gene. The germline gives CDR1 SGHRS, CDR2 YFSETQ. Trimming pared 4 bases from V and 1 base from J, leaving 2 bases between. The CDR3 runs 11 residues. The CDR3 region is CASSIQETQYF. The CDR3 DNA follows: TGCGCCAGCAGCATCCAAGAGACCCAGTACTTC.

This clonotype has ten or more counts. The chain couples TRBV4-2 to TRBJ2-5, with D perhaps TRBD2 (5 bases). This CDR3 spans 17 amino acids. V was cut by 0 bases and J by 1 base, with 15 bases left in between. Germline assignment: CDR1 LGHNA and CDR2 YNFKEQ. This CDR3 is CASSQDYRSGRQETQYF. The CDR3 bases are TGTGCCAGCAGCCAAGATTATAGGAGCGGCCGCCAAGAGACCCAGTACTTC.

There are many counts of this clonotype. This sequence joins TRBV6-5 and TRBJ2-3; 8 nucleotides match TRBD2. The CDR3 spans 15 residues. Germline lookup yields CDR1 MNHEY and CDR2 SVGAGI. Trimming removed 2 bases from V and 6 bases from J; junction bases left unmatched: 7. CDR3 sequence reads: CASSYDRGGRDTQYF. CDR3 in DNA: TGTGCCAGCAGTTACGATCGGGGGGGGCGGGATACGCAGTATTTT.

This clonotype was recorded many times. The chain recombines TRBV5-6 with TRBJ2-7; 10 nucleotides line up with TRBD1. The CDR3 consists of 16 residues. Germline CDR1 is SGHDT and CDR2 is YYEEEE. Trimming cost V 2 bases and J 5 bases; bases outside gene matches: 10. The CDR3: CASSLPPGQGINEQYF. The CDR3 DNA is TGTGCCAGCAGCTTACCCCCGGGACAGGGGATCAACGAGCAGTACTTC.

Notes on this clonotype: A single base separates this from a much larger clone, so it may be a read error. V and J are TRBV15 and TRBJ1-3; D unclear. CDR1 is LNHNV, CDR2 YYDKDF, per germline (reference sequence). The CDR3 loop spans 16 amino acids. In DNA, the CDR3 is TGTGCCACCAGCAGAGATCGACTGGTCTCTGGAAACGCCATATATTTT. Its translation: CATSRDRLVSGNAIYF.